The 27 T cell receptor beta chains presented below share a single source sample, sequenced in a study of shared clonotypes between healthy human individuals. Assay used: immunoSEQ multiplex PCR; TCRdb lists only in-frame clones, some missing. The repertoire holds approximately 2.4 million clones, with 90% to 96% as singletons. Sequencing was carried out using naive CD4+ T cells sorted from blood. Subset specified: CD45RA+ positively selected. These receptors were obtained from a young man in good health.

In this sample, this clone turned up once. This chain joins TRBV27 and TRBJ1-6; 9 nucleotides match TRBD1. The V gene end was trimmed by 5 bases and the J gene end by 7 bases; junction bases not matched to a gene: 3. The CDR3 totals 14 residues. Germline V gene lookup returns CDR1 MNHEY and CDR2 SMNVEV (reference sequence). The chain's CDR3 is CASSRGTGNSPLHF. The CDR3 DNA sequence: TGTGCCAGCAGTAGGGGGACAGGGAATTCACCCCTCCACTTT.

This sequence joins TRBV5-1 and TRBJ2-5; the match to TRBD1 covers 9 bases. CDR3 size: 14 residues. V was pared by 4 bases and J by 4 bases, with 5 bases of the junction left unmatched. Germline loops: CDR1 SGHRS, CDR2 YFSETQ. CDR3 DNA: TGCGCCAGCAGCACCACAGGGGGCCCAGAGACCCAGTACTTC. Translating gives CASSTTGGPETQYF.

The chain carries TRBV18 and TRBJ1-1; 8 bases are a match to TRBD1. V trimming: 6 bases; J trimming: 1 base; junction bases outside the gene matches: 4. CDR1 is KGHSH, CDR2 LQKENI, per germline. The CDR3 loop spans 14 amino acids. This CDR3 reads CASSSGQENTEAFF. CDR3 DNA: TGTGCCAGCTCCTCGGGACAGGAGAACACTGAAGCTTTCTTT.

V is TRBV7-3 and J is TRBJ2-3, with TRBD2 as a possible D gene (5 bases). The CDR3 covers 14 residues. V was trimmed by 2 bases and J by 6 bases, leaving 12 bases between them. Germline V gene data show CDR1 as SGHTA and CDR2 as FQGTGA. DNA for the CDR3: TGTGCCAGCAGCTTACGGCGGGCCGGGGATACGCAGTATTTT. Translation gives CASSLRRAGDTQYF. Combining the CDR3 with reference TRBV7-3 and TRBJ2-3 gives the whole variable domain GAGVSQTPSNKVTEKGKYVELRCDPISGHTALYWYRQSLGQGPEFLIYFQGTGAADDSGLPNDRFFAVRPEGSVSTLKIQRTERGDSAVYLCASSLRRAGDTQYFGPGTRLTVL.

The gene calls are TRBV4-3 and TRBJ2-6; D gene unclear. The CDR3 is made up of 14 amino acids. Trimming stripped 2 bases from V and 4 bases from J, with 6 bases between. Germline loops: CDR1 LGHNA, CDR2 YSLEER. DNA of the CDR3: TGCGCCAGCAGCCAATCCAGGGGGGCCAACGTCCTGACTTTC. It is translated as CASSQSRGANVLTF.

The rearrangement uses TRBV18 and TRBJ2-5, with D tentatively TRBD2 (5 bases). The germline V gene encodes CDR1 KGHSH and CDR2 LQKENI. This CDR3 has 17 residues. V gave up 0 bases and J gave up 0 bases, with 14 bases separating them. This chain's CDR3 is CASSPPGSGWDQETQYF. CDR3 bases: TGTGCCAGCTCACCACCGGGGAGTGGTTGGGACCAAGAGACCCAGTACTTC. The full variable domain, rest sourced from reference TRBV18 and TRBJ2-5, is NAGVMQNPRHLVRRRGQEARLRCSPMKGHSHVYWYRQLPEEGLKFMVYLQKENIIDESGMPKERFSAEFPKEGPSILRIQQVVRGDSAAYFCASSPPGSGWDQETQYFGPGTRLLVL.

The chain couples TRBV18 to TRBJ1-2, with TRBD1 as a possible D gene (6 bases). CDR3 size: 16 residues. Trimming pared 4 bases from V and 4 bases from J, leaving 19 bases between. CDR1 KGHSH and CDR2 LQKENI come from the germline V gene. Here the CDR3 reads CASSLSTQGTGYGYTF. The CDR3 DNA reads TGTGCCAGCTCACTCTCGACACAGGGCACGGGCTATGGCTACACCTTC.

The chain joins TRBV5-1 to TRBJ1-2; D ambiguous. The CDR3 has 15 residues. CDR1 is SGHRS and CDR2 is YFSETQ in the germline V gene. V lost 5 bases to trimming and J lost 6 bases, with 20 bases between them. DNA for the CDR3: TGCGCCAGCAGGGGTCGGGGTCCGGGTAAGGATGGCTACACCTTC. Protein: CASRGRGPGKDGYTF. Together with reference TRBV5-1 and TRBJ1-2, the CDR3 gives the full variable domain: KAGVTQTPRYLIKTRGQQVTLSCSPISGHRSVSWYQQTPGQGLQFLFEYFSETQRNKGNFPGRFSGRQFSNSRSEMNVSTLELGDSALYLCASRGRGPGKDGYTFGSGTRLTVV.

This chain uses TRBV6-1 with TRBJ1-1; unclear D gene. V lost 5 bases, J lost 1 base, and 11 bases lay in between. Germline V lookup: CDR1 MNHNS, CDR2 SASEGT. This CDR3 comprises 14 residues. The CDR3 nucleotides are TGTGCCAGCAGTCGGGCGGCGGAGAACACTGAAGCTTTCTTT. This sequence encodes CASSRAAENTEAFF.

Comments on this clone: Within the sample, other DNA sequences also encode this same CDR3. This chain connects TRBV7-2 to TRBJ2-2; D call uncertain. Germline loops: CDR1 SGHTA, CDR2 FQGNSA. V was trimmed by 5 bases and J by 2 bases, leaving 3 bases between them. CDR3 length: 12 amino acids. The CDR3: CASSHNTGELFF. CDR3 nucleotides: TGTGCCAGCAGCCATAACACCGGGGAGCTGTTTTTT. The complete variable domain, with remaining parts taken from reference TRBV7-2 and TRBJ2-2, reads GAGVSQSPSNKVTEKGKDVELRCDPISGHTALYWYRQSLGQGLEFLIYFQGNSAPDKSGLPSDRFSAERTGGSVSTLTIQRTQQEDSAVYLCASSHNTGELFFGEGSRLTVL.

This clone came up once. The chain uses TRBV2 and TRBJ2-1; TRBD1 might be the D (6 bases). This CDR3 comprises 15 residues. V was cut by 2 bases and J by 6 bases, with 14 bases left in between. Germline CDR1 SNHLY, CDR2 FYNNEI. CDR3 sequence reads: CASSEQGLVGNEQFF. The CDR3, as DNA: TGTGCCAGCAGTGAACAGGGGTTAGTTGGCAATGAGCAGTTCTTC.

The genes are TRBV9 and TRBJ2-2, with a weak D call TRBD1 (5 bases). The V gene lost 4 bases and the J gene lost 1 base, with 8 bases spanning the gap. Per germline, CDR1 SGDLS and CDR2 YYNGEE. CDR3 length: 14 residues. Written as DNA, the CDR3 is TGTGCCAGCAGCTCTCAGGGGAACACCGGGGAGCTGTTTTTT. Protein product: CASSSQGNTGELFF.

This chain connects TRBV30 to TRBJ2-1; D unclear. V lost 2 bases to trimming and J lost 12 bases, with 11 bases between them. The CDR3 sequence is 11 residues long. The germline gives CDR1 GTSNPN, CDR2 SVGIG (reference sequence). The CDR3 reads CAWSLSAGQFF. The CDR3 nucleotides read TGTGCCTGGAGTCTATCCGCCGGGCAGTTCTTC.

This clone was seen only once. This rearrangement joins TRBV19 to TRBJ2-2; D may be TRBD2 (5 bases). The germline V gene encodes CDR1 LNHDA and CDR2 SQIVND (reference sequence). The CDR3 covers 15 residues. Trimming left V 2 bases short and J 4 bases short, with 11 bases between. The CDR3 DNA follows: TGTGCCAGTAGTATATTCGACGGACTCACCGGGGAGCTGTTTTTT. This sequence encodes CASSIFDGLTGELFF.

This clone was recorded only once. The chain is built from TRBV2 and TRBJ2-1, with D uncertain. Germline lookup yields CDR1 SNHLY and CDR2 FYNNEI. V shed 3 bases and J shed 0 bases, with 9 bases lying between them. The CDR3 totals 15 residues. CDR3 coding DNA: TGTGCCAGCAGTGATAGGCGAAGCTCCTACAATGAGCAGTTCTTC. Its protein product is CASSDRRSSYNEQFF.

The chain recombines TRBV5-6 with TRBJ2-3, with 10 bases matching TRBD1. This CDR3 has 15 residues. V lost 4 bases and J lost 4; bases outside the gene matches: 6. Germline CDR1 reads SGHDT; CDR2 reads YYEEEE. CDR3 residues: CASSDTGTGADTQYF. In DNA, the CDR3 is TGTGCCAGCAGCGACACCGGGACAGGGGCAGATACGCAGTATTTT.

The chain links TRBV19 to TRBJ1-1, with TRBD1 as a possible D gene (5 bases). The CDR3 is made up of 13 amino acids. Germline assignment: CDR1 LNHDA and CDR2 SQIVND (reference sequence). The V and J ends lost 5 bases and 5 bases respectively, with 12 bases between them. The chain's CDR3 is CASSPPGGTEAFF. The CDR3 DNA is TGTGCCAGTAGTCCCCCGGGGGGGACTGAAGCTTTCTTT.

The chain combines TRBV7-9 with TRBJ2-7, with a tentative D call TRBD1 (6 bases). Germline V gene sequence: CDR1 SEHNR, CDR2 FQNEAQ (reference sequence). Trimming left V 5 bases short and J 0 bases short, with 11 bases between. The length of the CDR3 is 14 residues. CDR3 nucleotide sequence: TGTGCCAGCAGCGCCCGGGACAACTCCTACGAGCAGTACTTC. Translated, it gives CASSARDNSYEQYF.

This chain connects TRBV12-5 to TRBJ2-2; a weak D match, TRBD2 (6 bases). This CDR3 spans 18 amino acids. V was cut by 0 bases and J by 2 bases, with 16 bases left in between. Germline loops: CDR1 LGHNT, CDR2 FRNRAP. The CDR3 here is CASGLVIGGSDNTGELFF. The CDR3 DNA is TGTGCTAGTGGTTTGGTAATTGGGGGGTCAGATAACACCGGGGAGCTGTTTTTT.

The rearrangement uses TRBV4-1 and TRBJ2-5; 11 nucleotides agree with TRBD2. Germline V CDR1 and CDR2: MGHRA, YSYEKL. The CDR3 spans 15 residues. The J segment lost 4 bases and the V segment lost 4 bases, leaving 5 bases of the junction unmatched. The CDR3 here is CASSLSGRGGETQYF. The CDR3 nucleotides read TGCGCCAGCAGCCTTAGCGGGAGGGGCGGAGAGACCCAGTACTTC.

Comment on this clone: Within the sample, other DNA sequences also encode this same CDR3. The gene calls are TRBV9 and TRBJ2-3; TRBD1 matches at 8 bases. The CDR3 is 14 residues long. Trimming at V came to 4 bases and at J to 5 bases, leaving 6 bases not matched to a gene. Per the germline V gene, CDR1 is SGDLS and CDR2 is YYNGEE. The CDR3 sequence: CASSPGQGGDTQYF. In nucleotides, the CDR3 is TGTGCCAGCAGCCCAGGACAGGGCGGAGATACGCAGTATTTT.

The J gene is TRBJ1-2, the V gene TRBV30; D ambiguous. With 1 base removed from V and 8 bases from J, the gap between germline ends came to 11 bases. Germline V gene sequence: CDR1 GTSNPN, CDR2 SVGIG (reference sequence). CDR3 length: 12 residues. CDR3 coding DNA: TGTGCCTGGAGTGCTAATTCGTTAGGCTACACCTTC. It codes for CAWSANSLGYTF.

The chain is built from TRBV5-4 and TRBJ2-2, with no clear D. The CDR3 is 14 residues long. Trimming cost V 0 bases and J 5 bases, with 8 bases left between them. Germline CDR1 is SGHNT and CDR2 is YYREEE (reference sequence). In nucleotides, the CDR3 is TGTGCCAGCAGCTTGGGTCGCGGAACCGGGGAGCTGTTTTTT. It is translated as CASSLGRGTGELFF.

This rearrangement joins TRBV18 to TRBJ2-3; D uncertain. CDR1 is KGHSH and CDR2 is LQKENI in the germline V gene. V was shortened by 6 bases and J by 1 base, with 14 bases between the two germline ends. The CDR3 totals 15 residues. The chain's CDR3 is CASSPPYGRTDTQYF. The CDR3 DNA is TGTGCCAGCTCCCCCCCATATGGGCGCACAGATACGCAGTATTTT.

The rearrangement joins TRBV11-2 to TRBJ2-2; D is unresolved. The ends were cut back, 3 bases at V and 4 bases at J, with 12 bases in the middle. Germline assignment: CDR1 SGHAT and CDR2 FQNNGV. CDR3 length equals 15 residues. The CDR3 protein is CASSFPPWGTGELFF. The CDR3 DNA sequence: TGTGCCAGCAGCTTCCCCCCGTGGGGCACCGGGGAGCTGTTTTTT.

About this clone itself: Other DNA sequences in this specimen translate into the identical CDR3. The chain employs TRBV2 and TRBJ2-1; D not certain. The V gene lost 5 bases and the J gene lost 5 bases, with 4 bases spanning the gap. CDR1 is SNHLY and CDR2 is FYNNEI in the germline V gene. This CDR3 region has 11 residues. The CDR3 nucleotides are TGTGCCAGCAGTATCGACAATGAGCAGTTCTTC. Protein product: CASSIDNEQFF.

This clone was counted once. Here the CDR3 reads CACYHSATNEKLFF. As DNA, the CDR3 is TGTGCCTGCTACCACTCTGCAACTAATGAAAAACTGTTTTTT. V gene TRBV30 combines with J gene TRBJ1-4; no definite D call. The CDR3 spans 14 residues. V was clipped by 6 bases and J by 0 bases, with 11 bases between them. Germline V CDR1 and CDR2: GTSNPN, SVGIG (reference sequence).